This T cell receptor beta chain was profiled in a study of CD8+CD57+ T cells in acquired aplastic anemia. Study results and limitations: Statistical testing detected no significant gap in CD8+ Simpson's diversity between patients and controls.

Patients included in sequencing had previously demonstrated CD8+CD57+ cell expansion by flow cytometry. Between the trimmed V and J ends, which lost 6 bases and 1 base, there was a span of 18 bases. Germline V lookup: CDR1 SGHDN, CDR2 FVKESK. This CDR3 comprises 16 residues. Genomic DNA served as template for TCR beta VDJ and CDR3 profiling. TCRdb processed the reads anew with MiXCR; each CDR3 protein has one entry. The data hold approximately 180,000 distinct CDR3 sequences, with less than 50% observed a single time. Concerning this clonotype itself: Its antigen remains unknown.

The V call is TRBV14, the J call TRBJ2-5; D unresolved. Sequencing used sorted CD4+, CD8+, or CD8+CD57+ T cells (not recorded which) from PBMCs. This sequence originates from a human donor with aplastic anemia. The CDR3 DNA reads TGTGCCAGCAGGGTTTGTGCTCGGCCTACCCAAGAGACCCAGTACTTC. It is translated as CASRVCARPTQETQYF. Full variable domain (remainder filled in from reference TRBV14 and TRBJ2-5): EAGVTQFPSHSVIEKGQTVTLRCDPISGHDNLYWYRRVMGKEIKFLLHFVKESKQDESGMPNNRFLAERTGGTYSTLKVQPAELEDSGVYFCASRVCARPTQETQYFGPGTRLLVL.